The present entry profiles one TCR beta chain with its context. Its cognate antigen has yet to be identified. No much larger clonotype is one base removed from it; base qualities were not supplied. The record originates from a study of blood T cell repertoires in COVID-19 (dated by TCRdb to about 2020). About the full investigation: Samples from collaborators originated in the United States, Italy and Spain and spanned both the acute and convalescent phases of COVID-19. The prospective study material was composed of cDNA or gDNA derived from T cells, B-cell-depleted T cells, or PBMCs. Subjects who had been exposed to COVID-19, were actively infected with it, or had recovered from it provided the deeply sampled blood TCRbeta repertoires that made up the dataset. The repertoires were released in a freely available public database intended as a resource for research on the immune response to SARS-CoV-2. The samples were drawn from two sources: the first 160 participants of the ongoing ImmuneRACE study, and 1,200 or so subjects contributed by 6 global collaborators. Nearly every sample came with metadata listing a de-identified subject ID, COVID-19 status, age in years and sex. HLA class I and class II types, where available, came from metadata supplied by the sample provider rather than from assay-based typing. Summary of the overall study and its limitations: Clinical and demographic metadata were provided uncurated, with the amount varying by source and participant.

TCRbeta CDR3 regions were amplified from genomic DNA using the immunoSEQ Assay, a bias-controlled multiplex PCR. As for the authors' bioinformatics: The number of nucleated cells in each sample was estimated from the amplification of reference gene primers within the assay. To quantify the absolute abundance of each unique TCRbeta CDR3 rearrangement, sequence reads were collapsed and filtered. For each sample, productive Simpson clonality was calculated as the square root of Simpson's diversity index over productive rearrangements. This is the immuneACCESS table as TCRdb keeps it, with only in-frame sequences that have V and J called. A part of the clones is gone; compared with another copy, unresolved V genes explain less than half, and the rest is unexplained. V and J calls plus clone size are reproduced from that table; the DNA served to infer D and trimming. For this sample the table gives roughly 180,000 clones, of which less than 95% were detected only once. The leading ten clones occupy about 0.8% of the sample.

One collaborating source in Seattle enrolled patients during active infection and followed them longitudinally through the course of disease. Collaborating institutions collected whole blood in K2EDTA tubes following their own protocols. Collaborator samples were shipped for TCRbeta analysis as frozen whole blood, isolated PBMCs, or DNA extracted from either sample type. Sequenced sample: peripheral blood. This TCR was recovered from a man aged 25-45 years with COVID-19, enrolled during active disease.

The DNA reads as follows: TGTGCCAGCAGTTTTACGGGACAGGGGGCGGGCGAGCAGTTCTTC. It translates as CASSFTGQGAGEQFF. Recombination joined TRBV6-5 with TRBJ2-1, with 12 bases aligning to TRBD1. The CDR3 numbers 15 residues from cysteine through phenylalanine. The read is trimmed to its CDR3 DNA, 45 bases read in frame from base 1. CDR1 MNHEY and CDR2 SVGAGI were looked up in the germline V gene. The germline V and J ends show losses of 4 bases and 10 bases respectively, and no gene match explains 8 bases of the junction.